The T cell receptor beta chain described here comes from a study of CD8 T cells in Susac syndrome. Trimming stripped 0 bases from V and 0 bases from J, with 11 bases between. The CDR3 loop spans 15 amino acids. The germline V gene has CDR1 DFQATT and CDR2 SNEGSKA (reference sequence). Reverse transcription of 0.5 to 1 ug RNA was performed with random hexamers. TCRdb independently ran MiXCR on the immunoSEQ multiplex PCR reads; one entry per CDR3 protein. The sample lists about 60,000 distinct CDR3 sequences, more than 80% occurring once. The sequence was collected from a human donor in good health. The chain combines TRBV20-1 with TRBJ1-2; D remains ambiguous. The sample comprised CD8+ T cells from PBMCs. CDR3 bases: TGCAGTGCTAGAGATCCCGGGAGAGCTAACTATGGCTACACCTTC. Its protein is CSARDPGRANYGYTF.